This T cell receptor (beta chain) is from a study of CD8 T cells in Susac syndrome. For the study at large: There were about six sequenced Susac syndrome patients with active disease and roughly 8 in remission.

Study results and caveats: The CD4+ T cell repertoires of Susac syndrome were found to show no clonal expansion.

RNA amounts of 0.5 to 1 ug underwent reverse transcription with random hexamers. TCRdb fed the immunoSEQ multiplex PCR reads into MiXCR, producing one record per CDR3 protein. The sample yields about 190,000 distinct CDR3 sequences, approximately 94% seen once. A note on this clonotype: Its specificity is not known.

The CDR3 has 15 amino acids. Per germline, CDR1 SGHRS and CDR2 YFSETQ. Trimming cost V 3 bases and J 7 bases, with 17 bases left between them. TCR beta was sequenced from blood CD8+ and CD4+ T cells. Negative isolation yielded CD8+ and CD4+ T cells; FACS enriched TEMRA cells. Sequencing used CD4+ T cells from PBMCs. The gene calls are TRBV5-1 and TRBJ1-5; D unresolved. The source is a human donor with Susac syndrome. CDR3: CASSSLGGDGQPQHF. Here the CDR3 DNA reads TGCGCCAGCAGCTCATTAGGCGGGGATGGCCAGCCCCAGCATTTT.